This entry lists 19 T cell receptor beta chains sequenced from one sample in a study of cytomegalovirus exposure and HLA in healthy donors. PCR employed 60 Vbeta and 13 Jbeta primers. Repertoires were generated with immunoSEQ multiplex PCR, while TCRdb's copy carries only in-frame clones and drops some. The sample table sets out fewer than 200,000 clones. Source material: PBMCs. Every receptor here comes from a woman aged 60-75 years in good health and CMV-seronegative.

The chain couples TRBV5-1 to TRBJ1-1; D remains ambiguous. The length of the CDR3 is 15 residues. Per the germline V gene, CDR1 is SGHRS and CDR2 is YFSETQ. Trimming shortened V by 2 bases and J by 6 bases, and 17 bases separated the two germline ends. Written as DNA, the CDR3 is TGCGCCAGCAGCTTAAAGACAAAAGGGAGCGCTGAAGCTTTCTTT. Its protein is CASSLKTKGSAEAFF.

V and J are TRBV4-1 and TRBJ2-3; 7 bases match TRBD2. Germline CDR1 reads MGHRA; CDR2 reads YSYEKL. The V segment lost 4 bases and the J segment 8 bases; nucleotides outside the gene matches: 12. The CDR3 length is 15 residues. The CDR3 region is CASSRTSESIPTQYF. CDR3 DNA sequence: TGCGCCAGCAGCCGCACTAGCGAGTCGATCCCTACGCAGTATTTT.

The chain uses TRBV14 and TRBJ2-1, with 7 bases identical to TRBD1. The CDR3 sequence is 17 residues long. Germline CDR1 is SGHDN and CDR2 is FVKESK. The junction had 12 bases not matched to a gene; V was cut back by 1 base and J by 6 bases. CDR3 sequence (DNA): TGTGCCAGCAGCCAAGGGTCGACAGGGAAGAGGGTCAATGAGCAGTTCTTC. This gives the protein CASSQGSTGKRVNEQFF.

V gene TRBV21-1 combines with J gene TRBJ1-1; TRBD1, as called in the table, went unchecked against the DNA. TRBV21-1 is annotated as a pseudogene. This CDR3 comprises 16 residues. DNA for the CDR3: TGTGCCAGCAGCAAAGAAAGACATTCCACGAACACTGAAGCTTTCTTT. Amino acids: CASSKERHSTNTEAFF.

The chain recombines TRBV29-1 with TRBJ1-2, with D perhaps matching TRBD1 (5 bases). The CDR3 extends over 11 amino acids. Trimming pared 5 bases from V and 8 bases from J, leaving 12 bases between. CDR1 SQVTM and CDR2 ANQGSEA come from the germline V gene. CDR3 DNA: TGCAGCGTTTTTCAGGGTTACGGCTACACCTTC. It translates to CSVFQGYGYTF.

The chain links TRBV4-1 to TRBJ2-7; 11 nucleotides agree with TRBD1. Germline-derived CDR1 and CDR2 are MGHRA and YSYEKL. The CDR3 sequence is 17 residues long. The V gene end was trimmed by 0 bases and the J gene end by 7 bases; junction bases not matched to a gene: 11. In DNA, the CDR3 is TGCGCCAGCAGCCAAGAGGGGGCCGGACAGGGGGCTTGGGAGCAGTACTTC. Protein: CASSQEGAGQGAWEQYF.

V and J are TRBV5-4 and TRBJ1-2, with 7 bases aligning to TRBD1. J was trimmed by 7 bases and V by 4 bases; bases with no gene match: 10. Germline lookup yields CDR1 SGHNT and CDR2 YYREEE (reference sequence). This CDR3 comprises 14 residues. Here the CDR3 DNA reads TGTGCCAGCAGCAGTATACAGGGGCTCACTGGCTACACCTTC. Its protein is CASSSIQGLTGYTF. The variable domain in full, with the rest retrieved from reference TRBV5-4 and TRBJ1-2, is ETGVTQSPTHLIKTRGQQVTLRCSSQSGHNTVSWYQQALGQGPQFIFQYYREEENGRGNFPPRFSGLQFPNYSSELNVNALELDDSALYLCASSSIQGLTGYTFGSGTRLTVV.

The CDR3 region is CASSLVRDREETQYF. The CDR3 coding sequence is TGTGCCAGCAGCTTAGTGAGGGACAGGGAAGAGACCCAGTACTTC. The rearrangement uses TRBV11-2 and TRBJ2-5, with 9 bases aligning to TRBD1. Trimming at V came to 1 base and at J to 3 bases, leaving 3 bases not matched to a gene. The CDR3 is made up of 15 amino acids. Germline lookup yields CDR1 SGHAT and CDR2 FQNNGV.

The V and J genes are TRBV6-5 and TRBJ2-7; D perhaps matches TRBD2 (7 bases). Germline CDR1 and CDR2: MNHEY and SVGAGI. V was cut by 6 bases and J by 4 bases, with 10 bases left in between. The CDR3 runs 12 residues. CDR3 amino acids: CASRRGPYEQYF. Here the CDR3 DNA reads TGTGCCAGCAGGCGGGGGCCATACGAGCAGTACTTC.

The CDR3: CASGGGFGNEQFF. CDR3 DNA sequence: TGTGCCAGCGGGGGGGGGTTTGGAAATGAGCAGTTCTTC. V is TRBV7-9 and J is TRBJ2-1; the match to TRBD2 covers 7 bases. J lost 7 bases, V lost 8 bases, and 8 bases had no gene match. Germline V lookup: CDR1 SEHNR, CDR2 FQNEAQ (reference sequence). The CDR3 totals 13 residues.

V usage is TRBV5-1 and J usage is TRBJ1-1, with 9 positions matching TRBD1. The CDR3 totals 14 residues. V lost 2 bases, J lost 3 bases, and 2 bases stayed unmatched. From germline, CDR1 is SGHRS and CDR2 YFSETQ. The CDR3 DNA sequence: TGCGCCAGCAGCTTACAGGGGGCCGACACTGAAGCTTTCTTT. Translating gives CASSLQGADTEAFF.

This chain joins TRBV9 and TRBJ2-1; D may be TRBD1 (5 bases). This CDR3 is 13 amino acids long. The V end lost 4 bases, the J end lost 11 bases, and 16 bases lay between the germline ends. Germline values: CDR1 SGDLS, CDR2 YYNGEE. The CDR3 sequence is CASSKDTLSKQFF. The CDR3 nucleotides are TGTGCCAGCAGCAAGGACACGTTGTCTAAGCAGTTCTTC.

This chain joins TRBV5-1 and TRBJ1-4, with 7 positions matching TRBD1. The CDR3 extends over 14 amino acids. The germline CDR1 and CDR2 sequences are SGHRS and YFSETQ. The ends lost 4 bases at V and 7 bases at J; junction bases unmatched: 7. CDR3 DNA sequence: TGCGCCAGCAGCGACCAGGGGGGCGGTGAAAAACTGTTTTTT. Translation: CASSDQGGGEKLFF.

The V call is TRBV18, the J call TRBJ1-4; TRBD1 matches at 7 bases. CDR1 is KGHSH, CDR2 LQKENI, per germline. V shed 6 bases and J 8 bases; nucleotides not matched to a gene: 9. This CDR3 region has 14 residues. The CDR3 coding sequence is TGTGCCAGCTCGGAGCTCGACAGGGCGGAAAAACTGTTTTTT. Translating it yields CASSELDRAEKLFF.

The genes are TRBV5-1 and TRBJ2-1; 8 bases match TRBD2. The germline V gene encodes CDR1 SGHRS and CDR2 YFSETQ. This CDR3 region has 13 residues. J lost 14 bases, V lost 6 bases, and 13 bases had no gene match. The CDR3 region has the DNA TGCGCCAGCAAAACGGACGGCGGGGGGCGGGAGTTCTTC. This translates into CASKTDGGGREFF.

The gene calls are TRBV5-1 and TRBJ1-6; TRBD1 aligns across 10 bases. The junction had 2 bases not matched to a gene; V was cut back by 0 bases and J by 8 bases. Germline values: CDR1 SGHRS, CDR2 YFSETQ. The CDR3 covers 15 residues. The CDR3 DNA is TGCGCCAGCAGCTTGGGACAGGGGGCATATTCACCCCTCCACTTT. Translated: CASSLGQGAYSPLHF. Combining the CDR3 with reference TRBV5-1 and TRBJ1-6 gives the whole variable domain KAGVTQTPRYLIKTRGQQVTLSCSPISGHRSVSWYQQTPGQGLQFLFEYFSETQRNKGNFPGRFSGRQFSNSRSEMNVSTLELGDSALYLCASSLGQGAYSPLHFGNGTRLTVT.

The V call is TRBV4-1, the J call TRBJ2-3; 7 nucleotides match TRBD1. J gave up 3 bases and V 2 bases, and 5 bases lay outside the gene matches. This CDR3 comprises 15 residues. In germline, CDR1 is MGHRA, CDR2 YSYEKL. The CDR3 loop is CASSQTGVWTDTQYF. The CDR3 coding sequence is TGCGCCAGCAGCCAAACAGGGGTTTGGACAGATACGCAGTATTTT.

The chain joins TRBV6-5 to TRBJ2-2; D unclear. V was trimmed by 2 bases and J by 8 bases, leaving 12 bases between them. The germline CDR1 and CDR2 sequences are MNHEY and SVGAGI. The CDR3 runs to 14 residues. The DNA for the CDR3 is TGTGCCAGCAGTTACAGAGTCGAATGGGGGGAGCTGTTTTTT. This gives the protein CASSYRVEWGELFF.

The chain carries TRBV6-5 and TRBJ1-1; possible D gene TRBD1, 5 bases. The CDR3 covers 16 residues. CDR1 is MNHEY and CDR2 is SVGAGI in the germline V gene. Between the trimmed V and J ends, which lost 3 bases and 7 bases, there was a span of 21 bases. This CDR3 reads CASSYNAGGGTLEAFF. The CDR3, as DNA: TGTGCCAGCAGTTATAATGCTGGGGGAGGGACCCTTGAAGCTTTCTTT.